These 15 T cell receptor beta chains came from one sample sequenced in a study of T cells expressing NK-cell markers. One entry per CDR3 protein, without DNA, is what TCRdb gives after re-calling the 5' RACE reads. This table holds roughly 420,000 distinct CDR3 sequences. The sequenced material came from blood T cells: a sorted CD56 or NKG2C T cell subset, CD4+ or CD8+ T cells, or bulk PBMC T cells (not recorded which). Receptors originate from a woman between 18 and 75 years old in good health.

The V gene is TRBV5-1, the J gene TRBJ2-7. Germline CDR1 SGHRS, CDR2 YFSETQ. The CDR3 length is 13 residues. CDR3 loop: CASSPFNDYEQYF.

The V gene is TRBV12-3 or TRBV12-4, the J gene TRBJ2-7; TCRdb returns TRBD2, unconfirmable since there is no DNA. This CDR3 is 16 amino acids long. CDR3 amino acids: CASSLTPGLASYEQYF.

The gene calls are TRBV11-2 and TRBJ1-2. Germline V lookup: CDR1 SGHAT, CDR2 FQNNGV. This CDR3 comprises 16 residues. This chain's CDR3 is CASSLGARGTLYGYTF. Complete variable domain (other parts from reference TRBV11-2 and TRBJ1-2): EAGVAQSPRYKIIEKRQSVAFWCNPISGHATLYWYQQILGQGPKLLIQFQNNGVVDDSQLPKDRFSAERLKGVDSTLKIQPAKLEDSAVYLCASSLGARGTLYGYTFGSGTRLTVV.

This chain joins TRBV20-1 and TRBJ1-1; TCRdb lists TRBD1, though no DNA is available to test this call. CDR1 is DFQATT, CDR2 SNEGSKA, per germline (reference sequence). The CDR3 spans 13 residues. CDR3 sequence: CSALGGLATEAFF.

The chain employs TRBV20-1 and TRBJ1-5; TCRdb calls TRBD1, which cannot be checked without DNA. From germline, CDR1 is DFQATT and CDR2 SNEGSKA (reference sequence). This CDR3 is 16 amino acids long. CDR3 loop: CSAGGTATYSNQPQHF.

V is TRBV28 and J is TRBJ2-2. CDR1 is MDHEN and CDR2 is SYDVKM in the germline V gene. CDR3 length: 13 residues. The CDR3 loop is CASILTNTGELFF.

The V gene is TRBV7-9, the J gene TRBJ2-1. The CDR3 is 11 amino acids. CDR1 is SEHNR and CDR2 is FQNEAQ in the germline V gene (reference sequence). This CDR3 reads CASSFWDEQFF.

This sequence joins TRBV7-3 and TRBJ2-5; TCRdb's D call of TRBD1 is untestable without DNA. CDR1 and CDR2 from the germline V gene are SGHTA and FQGTGA. This CDR3 contains 15 residues. CDR3 sequence reads: CASSLCGQGSETQYF.

CDR3: CSARRDRFNYGYTF. The gene calls are TRBV20-1 and TRBJ1-2; TCRdb picks TRBD1, but there is no DNA to check that call. The CDR3 consists of 14 residues. Per the germline V gene, CDR1 is DFQATT and CDR2 is SNEGSKA (reference sequence).

The V call is TRBV29-1, the J call TRBJ2-3; there is no DNA to check the TCRdb D call of TRBD1. The CDR3 runs 13 residues. CDR1 and CDR2 from the germline V gene are SQVTM and ANQGSEA. CDR3 sequence reads: CSVGTPLPDTQYF.

The chain links TRBV12-3 or TRBV12-4 to TRBJ2-7. This CDR3 has 11 amino acids. The CDR3 region is CASSFSHEQYF.

The chain employs TRBV5-1 and TRBJ1-1; TCRdb reports TRBD1, a call that lacks DNA to check it against. CDR1 SGHRS and CDR2 YFSETQ come from the germline V gene. The CDR3 runs 13 residues. CDR3 sequence reads: CASSRDGQGGAFF.

The chain combines TRBV4-3 with TRBJ2-2. The CDR3 is 16 residues long. CDR1 LGHNA and CDR2 YSLEER come from the germline V gene. The CDR3 spells CASSQVLRTNTGELFF.

The chain is built from TRBV11-2 and TRBJ2-2; the D call of TRBD2 rests on TCRdb alone, since no DNA is present to check it. CDR1 is SGHAT, CDR2 FQNNGV, per germline. The CDR3 spans 15 residues. CDR3 in amino acids: CASSFTSGGSGELFF.

The chain links TRBV27 to TRBJ2-1. Germline values: CDR1 MNHEY, CDR2 SMNVEV (reference sequence). This CDR3 contains 13 residues. The CDR3 protein is CASRRGPYNEQFF.